Below, one T cell receptor (beta chain) is given with its context. The source of the sample is a study of identical twins. Germline CDR1 reads SNHLY; CDR2 reads FYNNEI. The CDR3 runs 15 residues. The V and J ends lost 0 bases and 7 bases, in that order; junction bases with no gene match: 4. TCRdb reanalysed the 5' RACE reads using MiXCR and keeps one entry per CDR3 protein. Here the sample spans hundreds of thousands of distinct CDR3 sequences, around 8.3% being singletons. The data were also submitted as part of a second study, on yellow fever vaccine responses in identical twins.

V usage is TRBV2 and J usage is TRBJ2-5; TRBD1 matches at 11 bases. Sequencing was done on a sample of PBMCs. The source of this sequence is a woman aged 18 to 35 in good health. CDR3 sequence (DNA): TGTGCCAGCAGTGAAGCCGTGGGACAGGGGGGGACCCAGTACTTC. It specifies CASSEAVGQGGTQYF.